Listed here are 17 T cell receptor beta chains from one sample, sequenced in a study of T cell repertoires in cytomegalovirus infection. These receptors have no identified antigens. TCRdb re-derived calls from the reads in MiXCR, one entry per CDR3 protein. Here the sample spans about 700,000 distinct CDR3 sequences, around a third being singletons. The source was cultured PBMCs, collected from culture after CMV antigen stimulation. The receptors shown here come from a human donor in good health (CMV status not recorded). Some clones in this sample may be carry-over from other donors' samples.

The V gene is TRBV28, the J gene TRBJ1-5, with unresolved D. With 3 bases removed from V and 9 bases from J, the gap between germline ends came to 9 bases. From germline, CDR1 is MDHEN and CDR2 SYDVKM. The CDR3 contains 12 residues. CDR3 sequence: CASSFAVGPQHF. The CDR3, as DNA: TGTGCCAGCAGTTTCGCCGTGGGGCCCCAGCATTTT.

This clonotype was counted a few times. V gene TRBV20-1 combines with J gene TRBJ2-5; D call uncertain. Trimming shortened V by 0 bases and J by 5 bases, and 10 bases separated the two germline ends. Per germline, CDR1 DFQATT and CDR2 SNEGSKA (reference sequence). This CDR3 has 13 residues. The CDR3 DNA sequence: TGCAGTGCTAGAGAGGTCGTACAGGAGACCCAGTACTTC. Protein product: CSAREVVQETQYF.

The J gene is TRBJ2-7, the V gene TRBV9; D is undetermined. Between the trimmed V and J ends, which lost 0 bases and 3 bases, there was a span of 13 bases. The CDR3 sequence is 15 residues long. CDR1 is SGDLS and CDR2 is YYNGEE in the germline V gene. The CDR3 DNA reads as TGTGCCAGCAGCGTAGCGGAAAACATAGGCTACGAGCAGTACTTC. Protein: CASSVAENIGYEQYF.

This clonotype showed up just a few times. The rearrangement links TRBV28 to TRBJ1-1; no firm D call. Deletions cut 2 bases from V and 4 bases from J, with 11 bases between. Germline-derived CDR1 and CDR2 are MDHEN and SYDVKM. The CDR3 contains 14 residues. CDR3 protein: CASSLLIQLTEAFF. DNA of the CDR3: TGTGCCAGCAGTTTACTTATTCAACTCACTGAAGCTTTCTTT.

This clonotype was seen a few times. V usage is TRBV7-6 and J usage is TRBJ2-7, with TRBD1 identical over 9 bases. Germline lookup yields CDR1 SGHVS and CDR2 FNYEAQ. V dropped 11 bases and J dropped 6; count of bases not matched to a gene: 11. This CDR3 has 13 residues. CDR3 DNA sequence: TGTGCCTCAGGAACGGGACAGGGCTTCGAGCAGTACTTC. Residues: CASGTGQGFEQYF.

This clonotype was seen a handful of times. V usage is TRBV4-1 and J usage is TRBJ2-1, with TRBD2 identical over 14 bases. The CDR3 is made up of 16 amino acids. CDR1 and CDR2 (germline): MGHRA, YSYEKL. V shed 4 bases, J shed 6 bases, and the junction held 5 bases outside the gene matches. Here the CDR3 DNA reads TGCGCCAGCAGCCGTGCGACTAGCGGGGGGGCCAATGAGCAGTTCTTC. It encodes CASSRATSGGANEQFF.

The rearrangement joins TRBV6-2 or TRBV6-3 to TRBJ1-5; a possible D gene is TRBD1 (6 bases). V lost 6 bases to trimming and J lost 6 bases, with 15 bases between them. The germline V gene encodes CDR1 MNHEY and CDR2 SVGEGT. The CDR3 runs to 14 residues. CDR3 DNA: TGTGCCAGCAGCCCACAGGGTACTGGTCAGCCCCAGCATTTT. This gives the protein CASSPQGTGQPQHF.

This CDR3 is CASTEGSPPKTQYF. CDR3 DNA sequence: TGTGCCAGCACCGAGGGGAGCCCCCCGAAGACCCAGTACTTC. The chain is built from TRBV2 and TRBJ2-5; D is possibly TRBD1 or TRBD2 (5 bases each). V lost 7 bases to trimming and J lost 6 bases, with 18 bases between them. Germline values: CDR1 SNHLY, CDR2 FYNNEI. This CDR3 comprises 14 residues.

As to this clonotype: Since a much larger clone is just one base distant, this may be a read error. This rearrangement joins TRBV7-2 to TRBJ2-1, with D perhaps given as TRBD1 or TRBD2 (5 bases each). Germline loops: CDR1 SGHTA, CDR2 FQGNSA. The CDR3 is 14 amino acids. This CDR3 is CDSSRIGAYNEQFF. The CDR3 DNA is TGTGACAGCAGCCGCATCGGGGCTTACAATGAGCAGTTCTTC.

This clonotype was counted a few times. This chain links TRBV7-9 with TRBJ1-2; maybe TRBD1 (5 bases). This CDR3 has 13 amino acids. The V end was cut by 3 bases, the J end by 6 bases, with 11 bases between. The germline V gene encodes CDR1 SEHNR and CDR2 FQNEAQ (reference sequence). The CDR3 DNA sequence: TGTGCCAGCAGCTTGGTAGGGGCGGATGGCTACACCTTC. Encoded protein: CASSLVGADGYTF.

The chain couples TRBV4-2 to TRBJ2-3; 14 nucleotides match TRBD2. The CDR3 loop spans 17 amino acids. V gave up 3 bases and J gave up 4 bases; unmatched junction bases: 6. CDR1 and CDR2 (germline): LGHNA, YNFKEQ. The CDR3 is CASSQRTSGGRADTQYF. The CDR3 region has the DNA TGTGCCAGCAGCCAGAGGACTAGCGGGGGGAGAGCAGATACGCAGTATTTT.

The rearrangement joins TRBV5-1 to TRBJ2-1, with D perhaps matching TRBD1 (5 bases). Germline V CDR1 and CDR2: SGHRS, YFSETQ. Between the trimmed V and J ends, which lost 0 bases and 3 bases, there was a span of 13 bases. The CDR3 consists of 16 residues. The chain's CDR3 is CASSLEGHPFYNEQFF. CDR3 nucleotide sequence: TGCGCCAGCAGCTTGGAAGGACATCCCTTCTACAATGAGCAGTTCTTC.

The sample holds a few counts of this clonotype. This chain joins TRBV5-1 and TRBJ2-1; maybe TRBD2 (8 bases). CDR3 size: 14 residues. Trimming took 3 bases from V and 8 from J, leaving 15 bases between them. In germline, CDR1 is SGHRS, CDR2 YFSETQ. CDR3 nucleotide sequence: TGCGCCAGCAGCTCGACAGGGCGGGGGGATGAGCAGTTCTTC. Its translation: CASSSTGRGDEQFF.

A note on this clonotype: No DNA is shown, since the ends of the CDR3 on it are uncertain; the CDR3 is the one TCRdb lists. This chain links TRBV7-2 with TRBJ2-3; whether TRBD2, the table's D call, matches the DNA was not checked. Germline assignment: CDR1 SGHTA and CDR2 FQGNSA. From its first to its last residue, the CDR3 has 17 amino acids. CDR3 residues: CASSFGGGNPSTDTQSF.

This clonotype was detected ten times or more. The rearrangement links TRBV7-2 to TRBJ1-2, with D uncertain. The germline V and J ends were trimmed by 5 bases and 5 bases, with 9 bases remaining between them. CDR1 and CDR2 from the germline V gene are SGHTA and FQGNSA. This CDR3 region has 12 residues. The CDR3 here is CASSVTMYGYTF. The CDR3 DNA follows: TGTGCCAGCAGCGTGACGATGTATGGCTACACCTTC. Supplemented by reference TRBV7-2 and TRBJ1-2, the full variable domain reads GAGVSQSPSNKVTEKGKDVELRCDPISGHTALYWYRQSLGQGLEFLIYFQGNSAPDKSGLPSDRFSAERTGGSVSTLTIQRTQQEDSAVYLCASSVTMYGYTFGSGTRLTVV.

CDR3 residues: CASSDGTSSSKLFF. CDR3 nucleotide sequence: TGTGCCAGCAGTGACGGGACTAGCTCCTCGAAGTTGTTCTTC. The chain links TRBV2 to TRBJ2-1; 9 nucleotides match TRBD2. The CDR3 runs 14 residues. Per the germline V gene, CDR1 is SNHLY and CDR2 is FYNNEI. V was pared by 3 bases and J by 15 bases, with 12 bases of the junction left unmatched.

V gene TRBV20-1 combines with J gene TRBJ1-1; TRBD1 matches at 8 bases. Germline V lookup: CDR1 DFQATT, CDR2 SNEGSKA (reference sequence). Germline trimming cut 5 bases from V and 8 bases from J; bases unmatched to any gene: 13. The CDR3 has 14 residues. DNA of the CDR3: TGCAGTGCTCCCAAGTCAGGGGGCGAGTGGGAAGCTTTCTTT. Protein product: CSAPKSGGEWEAFF.